Listed below are T cell receptor beta chains from one sample, sequenced in a study of T cell repertoires in cytomegalovirus infection. TCRdb reanalysed the reads using MiXCR and keeps one entry per CDR3 protein. The data show 200,000 or so distinct CDR3 sequences, with 28% seen just once and 30% to 35% held by the top ten. Sequences were obtained from PBMCs. These receptor sequences come from a human donor in good health (CMV status not recorded). Some clones in this sample may be carry-over from other donors' samples. The CDR3 runs from the conserved cysteine through the conserved F or W. D genes are given only for firm matches. The listing skips clone size in some rows; elsewhere it reads once, few, many or a size class.

- | TRBJ2-5 | TRBV7-2 | - | TGTGCCAGCAGTCTACAGGGTAGAGAGACCCAGTACTTC | CASSLQGRETQYF
few | TRBJ2-7 | TRBV11-2 | - | TGTGCCAGCAGCCGGGACCAGGCCTACGAGCAGTACTTC | CASSRDQAYEQYF
few | TRBJ2-6 | TRBV6-5 | - | TGTGCCAGCAGTTACAAGGCAGCACTCTCTGGGGCCAACGTCCTGACTTTC | CASSYKAALSGANVLTF
many | TRBJ2-1 | TRBV7-8 | TRBD2 | TGTGCCAGCAGCTTTGGCCTGGGACTAGCGTACAATGAGCAGTTCTTC | CASSFGLGLAYNEQFF
many | TRBJ2-3 | TRBV7-2 | - | TGTGCCAGCAGGGGGGGACAGCGGGGGAGCACAGATACGCAGTATTTT | CASRGGQRGSTDTQYF
few | TRBJ1-5 | TRBV15 | - | TGTGCCACCAGCAGAGACCCCCTCTTAACAGGGAAAATCAATCAGCCCCAGCATTTT | CATSRDPLLTGKINQPQHF
- | TRBJ1-5 | TRBV29-1 | - | TGCAGCGCCGTGGACGGGTACAATCAGCCCCAGCATTTT | CSAVDGYNQPQHF
- | TRBJ2-4 | TRBV12-3/TRBV12-4 | - | TGTGCCAGCAGTTTCGCGGGGACGGCCAGAAGATTAGCCAAAAACATTCAGTACTTC | CASSFAGTARRLAKNIQYF
once | TRBJ2-1 | TRBV7-2 | - | TGTGCCAGCAGCTTAGGGCCCATGGGCACTGAGCAGTTCTTC | CASSLGPMGTEQFF
- | TRBJ2-2 | TRBV5-1 | - | TGCGCCAGCAGCCAAGACGGCGGGGAGCTGTTTTTT | CASSQDGGELFF
- | TRBJ2-1 | TRBV12-3/TRBV12-4 | - | TGTGCCAGCAGATCCTACAGCCTTGAGCAGTTCTTC | CASRSYSLEQFF
- | TRBJ2-1 | TRBV7-6 | TRBD1 | TGTGACAGCAGCTTAGGGGACAGGGGTGATGAGCAGTTCTTC | CDSSLGDRGDEQFF
few | TRBJ1-1 | TRBV10-3 | - | TGTGCCATCAGTGAAGGCAGGGCGAACACTGAAGCTTTCTTT | CAISEGRANTEAFF
many | TRBJ1-3 | TRBV7-2 | - | TGTGCCAGCAGCTTGGAGGCGATCGGGTTGAGCTCTGGAAACACCATATATTTT | CASSLEAIGLSSGNTIYF
many | TRBJ2-1 | TRBV7-2 | TRBD2 | TGTGCCAGCAGTCTTAGAGCGGGGGCGAATGAGCAGTTCTTC | CASSLRAGANEQFF
- | TRBJ1-1 | TRBV6-2/TRBV6-3 | TRBD1 | TGTGCCAGCACCGAAAGGGACAGGGGCACGGGCACTGAAGCTTTCTTT | CASTERDRGTGTEAFF
- | TRBJ1-1 | TRBV7-2 | - | TGTGCCAGCAGCTTAGAAGGTTTGTTGAACACTGAAGCTTTCTTT | CASSLEGLLNTEAFF
many | TRBJ1-4 | TRBV7-2 | - | TGTGCCAGCAGCCTAAAGTGGGGGGCGGAGGCTAATGAAAAACTGTTTTTT | CASSLKWGAEANEKLFF
few | TRBJ1-1 | TRBV7-2 | - | TGTGCCAGCAGCTTAGTGGCCAGGGTTGCGGACACTGAAGCTTTCTTT | CASSLVARVADTEAFF
- | TRBJ2-1 | TRBV7-9 | - | TGTGCCAGCAGCTCTATAGACAATGAGCAGTTCTTC | CASSSIDNEQFF
- | TRBJ1-2 | TRBV9 | - | TGTGCCAGCAGCGTAGCGATCCGGGACCATGGCTACACCTTC | CASSVAIRDHGYTF
few | TRBJ2-5 | TRBV7-8 | TRBD1 | TGTGCCAGCAGCTTAGGGTGGGGACAGGGAAGAGAGACCCAGTACTTC | CASSLGWGQGRETQYF
few | TRBJ2-1 | TRBV10-3 | - | TGTGCCATCAGTGAGCAGGGGTTCTCCTACAATGAGCAGTTCTTC | CAISEQGFSYNEQFF
- | TRBJ1-3 | TRBV2 | - | TGTGCCAGCGCAAGGGGGTCTGGAAACACCATATATTTT | CASARGSGNTIYF
many | TRBJ2-1 | TRBV2 | TRBD2 | TGTGCCAGCGGGCGGGGGTTAAACAATGAGCAGTTCTTC | CASGRGLNNEQFF
- | TRBJ2-5 | TRBV7-2 | TRBD2 | TGTGCCAGCAGCCCCGGGAGGGGGGTGGAGACCCAGTACTTC | CASSPGRGVETQYF
many | TRBJ1-1 | TRBV11-3 | TRBD1 | TGTGCCAGCAGCCCCGGGACAGGGGACACTGAAGCTTTCTTT | CASSPGTGDTEAFF
many | TRBJ2-3 | TRBV7-8 | TRBD1 | TGTGCCAGCAGCCGTTGGGACAGGTCATCCACAGATACGCAGTATTTT | CASSRWDRSSTDTQYF
few | TRBJ1-1 | TRBV11-1 | - | TGTGCCAGCAGCTTAGACGGCATGAACACTGAAGCTTTCTTT | CASSLDGMNTEAFF
many | TRBJ2-4 | TRBV7-2 | - | TGTGCCAGCAGCTCTTTGAGCCTGGGGAACATTCAGTACTTC | CASSSLSLGNIQYF
many | TRBJ2-7 | TRBV7-2 | TRBD2 | TGTGCCAGCAGCTTAGGCGCTAGCGGTTACGAGCAGTACTTC | CASSLGASGYEQYF
many | TRBJ1-3 | TRBV5-6 | TRBD1 | TGTGCCAGCAGCCCTGGGGACAGGCGTCTCTCTGGAAACACCATATATTTT | CASSPGDRRLSGNTIYF
few | TRBJ1-3 | TRBV7-2 | - | TGTGCCAGCAGCTTAGTGCTCGGCACCATATATTTT | CASSLVLGTIYF
many | TRBJ2-5 | TRBV7-8 | - | TGTGCCAGCCGTCAAACAGGGCGAGAGACCCAGTACTTC | CASRQTGRETQYF
- | TRBJ1-2 | TRBV30 | TRBD1 | TGTGCCTGGAGTACACGACAGGGGGATGGCTACACCTTC | CAWSTRQGDGYTF
- | TRBJ1-1 | TRBV5-6 | TRBD1 | TGTGCCAGCAGCCCGGACAGGGGGCTTGCGAACACTGAAGCTTTCTTT | CASSPDRGLANTEAFF
- | TRBJ2-1 | TRBV4-3 | TRBD2 | TGCGCCAGCAGCCAAGATTCATCGGGGGGGGCGTACAATGAGCAGTTCTTC | CASSQDSSGGAYNEQFF
many | TRBJ1-1 | TRBV6-5 | - | TGTGCCAGCACGCCTGGGGAGAGGAACACTGAAGCTTTCTTT | CASTPGERNTEAFF
many | TRBJ1-6 | TRBV11-2 | TRBD1 | TGTGCCAGCAGCTTGACGACAGGGGGCTCCTATAATTCACCCCTCCACTTT | CASSLTTGGSYNSPLHF
few | TRBJ2-2 | TRBV6-1 | TRBD1 | TGTGCCAGCAGTTCGCGGACAGGAGACACCGGGGAGCTGTTTTTT | CASSSRTGDTGELFF
- | TRBJ1-1 | TRBV6-1 | TRBD1 | TGTGCCAGCAATAGGGGCAGGGGGCGCACTGAAGCTTTCTTT | CASNRGRGRTEAFF
many | TRBJ1-1 | TRBV7-8 | - | TGTGCCAGCAGCTTATCAGGACGGCTGAACACTGAAGCTTTCTTT | CASSLSGRLNTEAFF
- | TRBJ2-5 | TRBV29-1 | - | TGCAGCGTCATATTAGGGGAGACCCAGTACTTC | CSVILGETQYF
- | TRBJ2-7 | TRBV7-8 | - | TGTGCCAGCAGCGCTTACGGACAGACTCTTAGCGAGCAGTACTTC | CASSAYGQTLSEQYF
- | TRBJ1-2 | TRBV19 | - | TGTGCCAGTAGTATCGGCACCCGGACAGTAAACTATGGCTACACCTTC | CASSIGTRTVNYGYTF
few | TRBJ2-7 | TRBV11-3 | - | TGTGCCAGCAGCTTAGGGCTTCGGAGCGAGCAGTACTTC | CASSLGLRSEQYF
few | TRBJ1-3 | TRBV18 | - | TGTGCCAGCTCACCATCCCACGGAAACACCATATATTTT | CASSPSHGNTIYF
- | TRBJ2-1 | TRBV2 | TRBD1 | TGTGCCAGCAGCGAACCCGCCGGGACAGGGGATGAGCAGTTCTTC | CASSEPAGTGDEQFF
- | TRBJ1-5 | TRBV6-2/TRBV6-3 | - | TGTGCCAGCAGTTACGGTCCCTCCTATCAGCCCCAGCATTTT | CASSYGPSYQPQHF
few | TRBJ1-1 | TRBV12-3/TRBV12-4 | - | TGTGCCACTTCACAGATCATGAACACTGAAGCTTTCTTT | CATSQIMNTEAFF
- | TRBJ1-1 | TRBV6-5 | - | TGTGCCAGCAGTTACTCTGGGACCGTACTCTCTGGGGGGACTGAAGCTTTCTTT | CASSYSGTVLSGGTEAFF